What follows are 9 T cell receptor beta chains derived from one specimen sequenced in a study of blood T cell repertoires in COVID-19. TCRdb's table, derived via immunoSEQ multiplex PCR, lists solely in-frame clones and lacks some. The sample shows about 26,000 clones, almost 90% of them seen only once. The sample taken for sequencing was peripheral blood. The receptors stem from a human donor in a cohort sampled during active COVID-19.

The CDR3 reads CASYGSGVEETQYF. The DNA of the CDR3 is TGCGCCAGCTACGGAAGCGGGGTTGAAGAGACCCAGTACTTC. The chain recombines TRBV5-1 with TRBJ2-5; 7 bases are a match to TRBD2. V trimming: 7 bases; J trimming: 3 bases; junction bases outside the gene matches: 9. CDR1 SGHRS and CDR2 YFSETQ come from the germline V gene. The length of the CDR3 is 14 residues.

The gene calls are TRBV18 and TRBJ1-1; 7 bases fit TRBD1. Germline-derived CDR1 and CDR2 are KGHSH and LQKENI. CDR3 length: 13 residues. The V and J ends lost 3 bases and 10 bases, in that order; junction bases with no gene match: 8. The CDR3 is CASSPPGGIGAFF. The CDR3 nucleotides are TGTGCCAGCTCACCTCCAGGGGGTATAGGAGCTTTCTTT.

J is TRBJ1-4 and V is TRBV29-1, with D perhaps matching TRBD1 (5 bases). CDR1 is SQVTM, CDR2 ANQGSEA, per germline. V gave up 5 bases and J gave up 5 bases, with 18 bases separating them. CDR3 size: 15 residues. CDR3 loop: CSVQSGGSRNEKLFF. In DNA form, the CDR3 reads TGCAGCGTTCAGTCCGGGGGGTCGCGAAATGAAAAACTGTTTTTT.

The chain joins TRBV6-5 to TRBJ1-4, with 7 bases aligning to TRBD1. V dropped 0 bases and J dropped 4; count of bases not matched to a gene: 5. This CDR3 region has 16 residues. Looked up from germline, CDR1 is MNHEY and CDR2 is SVGAGI. The CDR3 region has the DNA TGTGCCAGCAGTTACTCGTTTGCAGGGGGTAATGAAAAACTGTTTTTT. Protein product: CASSYSFAGGNEKLFF.

The CDR3 loop is CASSLLGLADEQYF. The CDR3 nucleotides read TGTGCCAGCAGCTTATTAGGACTAGCCGACGAGCAGTACTTC. The rearrangement links TRBV7-2 to TRBJ2-7; 8 bases line up with TRBD2. This CDR3 spans 14 amino acids. With V trimmed by 2 bases and J by 5 bases, 5 bases remained unmatched. Germline V gene data show CDR1 as SGHTA and CDR2 as FQGNSA.

The chain combines TRBV18 with TRBJ2-1; D call uncertain. The CDR3 totals 15 residues. V gave up 3 bases and J gave up 0 bases, with 9 bases separating them. Looked up from germline, CDR1 is KGHSH and CDR2 is LQKENI. CDR3 DNA sequence: TGTGCCAGCTCACCGCTACAGAGCTCCTACAATGAGCAGTTCTTC. Translating gives CASSPLQSSYNEQFF.

The V gene is TRBV2, the J gene TRBJ1-2; D remains ambiguous. This CDR3 region has 14 residues. The germline gives CDR1 SNHLY, CDR2 FYNNEI. V gave up 2 bases and J gave up 5 bases, with 12 bases separating them. The CDR3 protein is CASSELGSWYGYTF. CDR3 DNA: TGTGCCAGCAGTGAACTGGGGAGTTGGTATGGCTACACCTTC.

The gene calls are TRBV28 and TRBJ2-7, with D tentatively TRBD1 (6 bases). The length of the CDR3 is 16 residues. Germline values: CDR1 MDHEN, CDR2 SYDVKM. V shed 5 bases and J shed 4 bases, with 21 bases lying between them. The CDR3 loop reads CASSPGVFGGLYEQYF. The CDR3 coding sequence is TGTGCCAGCAGTCCAGGTGTATTTGGGGGCCTGTACGAGCAGTACTTC.

This chain joins TRBV21-1 and TRBJ2-7; no DNA check was done on the table's D call, TRBD2. TRBV21-1 is a listed pseudogene. This CDR3 region has 13 residues. The CDR3: CASSGRGIDEQYF. The CDR3 DNA reads as TGTGCCAGCAGCGGGAGGGGGATCGACGAGCAGTACTTC.